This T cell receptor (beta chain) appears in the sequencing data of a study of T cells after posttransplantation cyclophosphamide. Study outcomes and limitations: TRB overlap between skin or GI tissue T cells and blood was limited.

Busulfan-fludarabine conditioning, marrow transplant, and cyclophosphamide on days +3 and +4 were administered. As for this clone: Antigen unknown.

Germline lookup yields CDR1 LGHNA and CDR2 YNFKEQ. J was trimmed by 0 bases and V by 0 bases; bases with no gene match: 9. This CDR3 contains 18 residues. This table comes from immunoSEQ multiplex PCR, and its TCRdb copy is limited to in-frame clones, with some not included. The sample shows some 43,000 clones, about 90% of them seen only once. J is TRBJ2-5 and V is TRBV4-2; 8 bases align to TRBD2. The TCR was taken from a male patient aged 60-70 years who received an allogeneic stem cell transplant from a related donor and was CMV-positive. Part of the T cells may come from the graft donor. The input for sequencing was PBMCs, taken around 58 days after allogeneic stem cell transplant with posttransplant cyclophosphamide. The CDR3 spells CASSQDGRGGLYQETQYF. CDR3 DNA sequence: TGTGCCAGCAGCCAAGATGGCCGGGGGGGCCTGTACCAAGAGACCCAGTACTTC.